The next 32 T cell receptor beta chains were all read from a single sample in a study of neoadjuvant anti-PD-1 for oral cavity cancer. The data were produced by immunoSEQ multiplex PCR, yet TCRdb's version contains in-frame clones alone and is incomplete. Of some 11,000 clones listed, roughly half are singletons. The sequenced sample was tumor tissue, obtained before nivolumab (anti-PD-1) treatment. The receptors come from a person aged 35-79 years with oral cavity squamous cell carcinoma.

The chain couples TRBV11-2 to TRBJ2-7; D ambiguous. CDR1 and CDR2 from the germline V gene are SGHAT and FQNNGV. Between the trimmed V and J ends, which lost 1 base and 2 bases, there was a span of 6 bases. The CDR3 spans 13 residues. The CDR3 nucleotides are TGTGCCAGCAGCTTAGGACGGACCTACGAGCAGTACTTC. This translates into CASSLGRTYEQYF.

With respect to this clone: One junction end disagrees with the germline gene, perhaps due to a read error. The rearrangement uses TRBV7-2 and TRBJ2-7; no clear D gene. This CDR3 contains 13 residues. Germline loops: CDR1 SGHTA, CDR2 FQGNSA. CDR3 region: CASSQGPDYEQYF. In DNA form, the CDR3 reads TGCGCCAGCAGCCAAGGGCCGGACTACGAGCAGTACTTC.

V is TRBV6-6 and J is TRBJ1-5; 12 bases align to TRBD1. The V segment lost 6 bases and the J segment 6 bases; nucleotides outside the gene matches: 9. Germline values: CDR1 MNHNY, CDR2 SVGAGI (reference sequence). CDR3 length: 16 residues. The CDR3 is CASSAGQGARGQPQHF. Here the CDR3 DNA reads TGTGCCAGCAGCGCGGGACAGGGGGCTCGTGGTCAGCCCCAGCATTTT.

The V gene is TRBV15, the J gene TRBJ1-5; D may be TRBD1 (6 bases). V lost 8 bases and J 4 bases, leaving 12 bases between the germline ends. CDR3 length equals 13 residues. The V gene's germline CDR1 is LNHNV and CDR2 YYDKDF (reference sequence). The CDR3 reads CATQQGRNQPQHF. The DNA for the CDR3 is TGTGCCACCCAACAGGGTAGGAATCAGCCCCAGCATTTT.

The rearrangement uses TRBV19 and TRBJ1-1; unclear D gene. The CDR3 consists of 13 residues. Germline V gives CDR1 LNHDA, CDR2 SQIVND (reference sequence). V lost 1 base, J lost 0 bases, and 3 bases lay in between. The CDR3 DNA reads TGTGCCAGTAGTATAGGAGTGAACACTGAAGCTTTCTTT. This codes for CASSIGVNTEAFF.

J is TRBJ2-7 and V is TRBV5-6; D is uncertain. With 2 bases removed from V and 5 bases from J, the gap between germline ends came to 5 bases. The germline gives CDR1 SGHDT, CDR2 YYEEEE. The CDR3 sequence is 11 residues long. In nucleotides, the CDR3 is TGTGCCAGCAGCTTTCCGCACGAGCAGTACTTC. The encoded protein is CASSFPHEQYF.

This clone was observed a handful of times. V usage is TRBV19 and J usage is TRBJ1-2; D unclear. The CDR3 runs 12 residues. The germline V gene encodes CDR1 LNHDA and CDR2 SQIVND (reference sequence). V shed 4 bases and J shed 4 bases, with 7 bases lying between them. This CDR3 is CASSKAGYGYTF. The CDR3 DNA is TGTGCCAGTAGTAAGGCTGGCTATGGCTACACCTTC.

This clone has more than one count but fewer than ten. V and J are TRBV19 and TRBJ1-4, with TRBD1 matching 8 bases. Germline trimming cut 5 bases from V and 4 bases from J; bases unmatched to any gene: 9. Germline CDR1 reads LNHDA; CDR2 reads SQIVND (reference sequence). The CDR3 spans 16 residues. The CDR3 region has the DNA TGTGCCAGTAGTCCTATGGGACAGGCGAATAATGAAAAACTGTTTTTT. The encoded protein is CASSPMGQANNEKLFF.

V gene TRBV11-3 combines with J gene TRBJ1-5; unclear D gene. The germline CDR1 and CDR2 sequences are SGHNT and YENEEA. This CDR3 comprises 15 residues. Trimming left V 0 bases short and J 7 bases short, with 13 bases between. The chain's CDR3 is CASSLEPQVGQPQHF. The CDR3 DNA is TGTGCCAGCAGCTTAGAGCCCCAGGTGGGCCAGCCCCAGCATTTT.

Only a few counts were recorded for this clone. V usage is TRBV28 and J usage is TRBJ1-5; possible D gene TRBD1, 5 bases. The length of the CDR3 is 16 residues. The V gene lost 6 bases and the J gene lost 1 base, with 16 bases spanning the gap. Germline V gives CDR1 MDHEN, CDR2 SYDVKM. Here the CDR3 DNA reads TGTGCCAGCAGCCGGGGAGGGAGGGACAGCAATCAGCCCCAGCATTTT. Its translation is CASSRGGRDSNQPQHF.

The genes are TRBV2 and TRBJ1-5; 7 bases match TRBD1. Germline trimming cut 6 bases from V and 6 bases from J; bases unmatched to any gene: 14. The CDR3 covers 16 residues. Germline V gives CDR1 SNHLY, CDR2 FYNNEI. CDR3: CASRSYRGKGGQPQHF. The DNA of the CDR3 is TGTGCCAGCAGATCTTACAGGGGAAAAGGTGGTCAGCCCCAGCATTTT.

This chain uses TRBV5-4 with TRBJ2-3; D is undetermined. This CDR3 is built from 14 residues. Per germline, CDR1 SGHNT and CDR2 YYREEE (reference sequence). Trimming cost V 0 bases and J 4 bases, with 9 bases left between them. The CDR3 nucleotides are TGTGCCAGCAGCTTGGGGCCCCTTGCAGATACGCAGTATTTT. Protein product: CASSLGPLADTQYF.

A few counts support this clone. The V call is TRBV4-3, the J call TRBJ2-3; D is undetermined. Germline-derived CDR1 and CDR2 are LGHNA and YSLEER. The CDR3 sequence is 13 residues long. Trimming removed 0 bases at V and 4 bases at J, with 5 bases between. In nucleotides, the CDR3 is TGCGCCAGCAGCCAAGATTCCCCAGATACGCAGTATTTT. This sequence encodes CASSQDSPDTQYF.

This clone ranks as medium-sized (0.01 to 0.1%). J is TRBJ1-5 and V is TRBV29-1; D possibly corresponds to TRBD1 (6 bases). Germline CDR1 SQVTM, CDR2 ANQGSEA. This CDR3 has 11 residues. V was clipped by 5 bases and J by 15 bases, with 17 bases between them. CDR3 protein: CSVYLRGSWHF. CDR3 DNA: TGCAGCGTTTATCTGAGGGGGTCCTGGCATTTT. Full variable domain (missing parts from reference TRBV29-1 and TRBJ1-5): SAVISQKPSRDICQRGTSLTIQCQVDSQVTMMFWYRQQPGQSLTLIATANQGSEATYESGFVIDKFPISRPNLTFSTLTVSNMSPEDSSIYLCSVYLRGSWHFGDGTRLSIL.

The V and J genes are TRBV9 and TRBJ2-4, with a weak D call TRBD2 (5 bases). This CDR3 spans 14 amino acids. Trimming pared 5 bases from V and 8 bases from J, leaving 17 bases between. The V gene's germline CDR1 is SGDLS and CDR2 YYNGEE. In DNA, the CDR3 is TGTGCCAGCAGTTCCGGCCTAATCGGGGACATTCAGTACTTC. Protein product: CASSSGLIGDIQYF.

The V and J genes are TRBV19 and TRBJ2-1; 7 bases are shared with TRBD2. Germline CDR1 is LNHDA and CDR2 is SQIVND (reference sequence). The CDR3 runs 14 residues. With V trimmed by 6 bases and J by 4 bases, 6 bases remained unmatched. CDR3 bases: TGTGCCAGTAGACGGCTGGGAGGGTACAATGAGCAGTTCTTC. Translation: CASRRLGGYNEQFF. Full variable domain (rest looked up from reference TRBV19 and TRBJ2-1): DGGITQSPKYLFRKEGQNVTLSCEQNLNHDAMYWYRQDPGQGLRLIYYSQIVNDFQKGDIAEGYSVSREKKESFPLTVTSAQKNPTAFYLCASRRLGGYNEQFFGPGTRLTVL.

This clone was seen more than once but under ten times. The chain links TRBV5-1 to TRBJ2-1, with TRBD1 identical over 9 bases. Germline V gene data show CDR1 as SGHRS and CDR2 as YFSETQ. Trimming removed 0 bases from V and 9 bases from J; junction bases left unmatched: 7. This CDR3 has 15 amino acids. CDR3 DNA: TGCGCCAGCAGCTTGGCGGTACAGGGGGCCGGTGAGCAGTTCTTC. As protein: CASSLAVQGAGEQFF.

In this sample, this clone turned up a few times. This chain uses TRBV18 with TRBJ1-2; the D gene is possibly TRBD1 (5 bases). The germline V gene encodes CDR1 KGHSH and CDR2 LQKENI. Between the trimmed V and J ends, which lost 0 bases and 10 bases, there was a span of 9 bases. CDR3 length: 12 amino acids. CDR3 DNA sequence: TGTGCCAGCTCACCACCTGCAGGGACCTACACCTTC. Its protein is CASSPPAGTYTF. Full variable domain (outside the CDR3, taken from reference TRBV18 and TRBJ1-2): NAGVMQNPRHLVRRRGQEARLRCSPMKGHSHVYWYRQLPEEGLKFMVYLQKENIIDESGMPKERFSAEFPKEGPSILRIQQVVRGDSAAYFCASSPPAGTYTFGSGTRLTVV.

The V call is TRBV10-1, the J call TRBJ1-6; no clear D. Germline CDR1 WNHNN, CDR2 SYGVQD (reference sequence). V was pared by 3 bases and J by 13 bases, with 13 bases between. The CDR3 is 13 residues long. Here the CDR3 reads CASSERDGSPLHF. The CDR3 DNA follows: TGCGCCAGCAGTGAAAGAGATGGTTCTCCCCTCCACTTT.

This chain connects TRBV7-2 to TRBJ1-6, with TRBD1 matching over 7 bases. Losses at the gene ends were 4 bases for V and 2 bases for J; bases not matched to a gene: 8. CDR3 length: 17 residues. Germline V gene lookup returns CDR1 SGHTA and CDR2 FQGNSA. For the CDR3, the DNA is TGTGCCAGCAGCTGGAGGGGGCCGTGGACCTATAATTCACCCCTCCACTTT. Translated, it gives CASSWRGPWTYNSPLHF.

Relative to its sample, this clone is medium-sized. The V call is TRBV11-2, the J call TRBJ1-4, with 8 bases identical to TRBD1. Germline CDR1 and CDR2: SGHAT and FQNNGV. The CDR3 is 15 amino acids. The J segment lost 4 bases and the V segment lost 5 bases, leaving 6 bases of the junction unmatched. CDR3 amino acids: CASSQDRGYNEKLFF. DNA for the CDR3: TGTGCCAGCAGCCAAGACAGGGGCTATAATGAAAAACTGTTTTTT.

The rearrangement joins TRBV6-5 to TRBJ1-5; tentative D call: TRBD1 (5 bases). There are 14 residues in the CDR3. Trimming took off 2 bases at V and 7 bases at J, with 12 bases between the two ends. Germline V gene sequence: CDR1 MNHEY, CDR2 SVGAGI. In DNA, the CDR3 is TGTGCCAGCAGTTACAAGGGGTGGGTCCAGCCCCAGCATTTT. This encodes CASSYKGWVQPQHF.

This CDR3 is CASSSGQAPYEQYF. The DNA of the CDR3 is TGTGCCAGCAGTTCCGGACAGGCCCCCTACGAGCAGTACTTC. V gene TRBV6-5 combines with J gene TRBJ2-7; 7 nucleotides match TRBD1. V trimming: 4 bases; J trimming: 2 bases; junction bases outside the gene matches: 5. Germline loops: CDR1 MNHEY, CDR2 SVGAGI. The CDR3 runs to 14 residues.

The genes are TRBV5-1 and TRBJ2-1, with unresolved D. CDR1 and CDR2 from the germline V gene are SGHRS and YFSETQ. The CDR3 sequence is 11 residues long. The V and J ends lost 1 base and 8 bases respectively, with 4 bases between them. CDR3 loop: CASSLMHEQFF. The CDR3 coding sequence is TGCGCCAGCAGCTTGATGCATGAGCAGTTCTTC.

The J gene is TRBJ2-5, the V gene TRBV6-1; D might be TRBD1 (6 bases). This CDR3 has 13 residues. V lost 6 bases and J lost 4, with 12 bases in between. CDR1 and CDR2 from the germline V gene are MNHNS and SASEGT. CDR3 sequence (DNA): TGTGCCAGCAGGCGTACAGGGATAGAGACCCAGTACTTC. Translating gives CASRRTGIETQYF.

The J gene is TRBJ1-6, the V gene TRBV12-5, with D possibly being TRBD1 (5 bases). This CDR3 has 18 amino acids. Trimming cost V 6 bases and J 0 bases, with 18 bases left between them. The germline V gene has CDR1 LGHNT and CDR2 FRNRAP. The CDR3 spells CASGRNRDGSSYNSPLHF. The CDR3 DNA is TGTGCTAGTGGCCGAAACCGGGACGGGAGCTCCTATAATTCACCCCTCCACTTT.

Here the CDR3 reads CASSRTGQGANVLTF. The CDR3, as DNA: TGTGCCAGCAGTAGGACAGGGCAGGGGGCCAACGTCCTGACTTTC. This chain joins TRBV6-6 and TRBJ2-6; 8 bases are a match to TRBD1. CDR1 and CDR2 (germline): MNHNY, SVGAGI (reference sequence). CDR3 length: 15 amino acids. Trimming took 5 bases from V and 4 from J; bases not matched to a gene: 4.

V is TRBV29-1 and J is TRBJ2-3; perhaps TRBD1 as D (5 bases). Germline V CDR1 and CDR2: SQVTM, ANQGSEA. Between the trimmed V and J ends, which lost 1 base and 2 bases, there was a span of 10 bases. This CDR3 comprises 14 residues. CDR3 protein: CSVEGQGYTDTQYF. CDR3 nucleotides: TGCAGCGTTGAAGGGCAGGGATACACAGATACGCAGTATTTT.

The V call is TRBV2, the J call TRBJ1-6, with 8 bases fitting TRBD1. The V gene's germline CDR1 is SNHLY and CDR2 FYNNEI. CDR3 length equals 18 residues. V lost 0 bases, J lost 10 bases, and 14 bases stayed unmatched. CDR3: CASSEATRGLKIYSPLHF. In DNA, the CDR3 is TGTGCCAGCAGTGAAGCAACCAGGGGGCTCAAGATATACTCACCCCTCCACTTT.

This clone is medium-sized. The chain carries TRBV5-4 and TRBJ2-3, with D tentatively TRBD1 (6 bases). Germline CDR1 is SGHNT and CDR2 is YYREEE (reference sequence). CDR3 length: 14 residues. V dropped 4 bases and J dropped 3 bases, with 12 bases sitting between them. The CDR3 sequence is CASSRSQGTDTQYF. The DNA of the CDR3 is TGTGCCAGCAGCCGTTCACAGGGAACAGATACGCAGTATTTT. Full variable domain (missing parts from reference TRBV5-4 and TRBJ2-3): ETGVTQSPTHLIKTRGQQVTLRCSSQSGHNTVSWYQQALGQGPQFIFQYYREEENGRGNFPPRFSGLQFPNYSSELNVNALELDDSALYLCASSRSQGTDTQYFGPGTRLTVL.

This chain joins TRBV7-2 and TRBJ2-3; a possible D gene is TRBD1 (6 bases). Germline V gene data show CDR1 as SGHTA and CDR2 as FQGNSA. Trimming removed 5 bases at V and 2 bases at J, with 11 bases between. The CDR3 is 14 residues long. CDR3 protein: CASSAGEVTDTQYF. DNA of the CDR3: TGTGCCAGCAGCGCAGGGGAAGTCACAGATACGCAGTATTTT.

This chain joins TRBV5-4 and TRBJ1-2, with 11 bases lining up with TRBD1. With 5 bases clipped from V and 8 bases from J, the junction kept 11 bases outside the gene matches. Germline loops: CDR1 SGHNT, CDR2 YYREEE (reference sequence). The CDR3 runs 15 residues. The CDR3 DNA follows: TGTGCCAGCAGACGATGGGACAGGGGGTTTTACGGCTACACCTTC. It is translated as CASRRWDRGFYGYTF.